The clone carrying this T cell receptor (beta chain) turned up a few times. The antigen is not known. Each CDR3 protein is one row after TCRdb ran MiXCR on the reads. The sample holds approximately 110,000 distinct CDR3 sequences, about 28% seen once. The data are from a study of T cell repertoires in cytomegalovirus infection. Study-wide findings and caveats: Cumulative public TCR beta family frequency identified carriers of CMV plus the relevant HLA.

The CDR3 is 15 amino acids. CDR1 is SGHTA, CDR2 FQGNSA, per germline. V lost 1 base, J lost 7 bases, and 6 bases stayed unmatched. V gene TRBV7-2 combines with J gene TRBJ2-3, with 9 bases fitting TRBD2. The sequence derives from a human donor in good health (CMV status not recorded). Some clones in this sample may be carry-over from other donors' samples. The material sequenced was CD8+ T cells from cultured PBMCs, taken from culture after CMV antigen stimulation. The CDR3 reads CASSLGLAGVHTQYF. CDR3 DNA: TGTGCCAGCAGCTTAGGGTTAGCGGGGGTTCATACGCAGTATTTT.